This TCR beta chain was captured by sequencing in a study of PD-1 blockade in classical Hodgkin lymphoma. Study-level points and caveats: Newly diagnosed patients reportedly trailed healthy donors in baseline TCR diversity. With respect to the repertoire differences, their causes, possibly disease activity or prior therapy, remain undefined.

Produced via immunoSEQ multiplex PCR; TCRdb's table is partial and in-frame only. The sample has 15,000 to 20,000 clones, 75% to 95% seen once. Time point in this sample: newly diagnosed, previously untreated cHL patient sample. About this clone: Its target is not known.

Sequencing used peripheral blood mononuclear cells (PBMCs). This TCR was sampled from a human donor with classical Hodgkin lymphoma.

The CDR3 DNA reads as TGCGCCAGCAGTGTTGGCGGGGATGGGCAGTACTTC. Translation: CASSVGGDGQYF. The chain uses TRBV5-1 and TRBJ2-7, with D possibly matching TRBD2 (6 bases). The CDR3 extends over 12 amino acids. V lost 5 bases and J 9 bases, leaving 15 bases between the germline ends. Looked up from germline, CDR1 is SGHRS and CDR2 is YFSETQ.